These 7 T cell receptor beta chains were all obtained from the same sample, sequenced in a study of blood T cells in healthy people across ages. Primers used in a second PCR of roughly 6 to 11 cycles were a sample-barcoded 5' primer and a J-beta primer mix. TCRdb re-called the 5' RACE reads through MiXCR, storing one row per CDR3 protein. The sample has 600,000 to 1,000,000 distinct CDR3 sequences; about 25% are singletons. Another study also made use of these data, one on T cells of mothers and their children.

The sequenced sample was blood. The receptors were gathered from a boy between 10 and 17 years old in good health.

This clonotype has more than one count but fewer than ten. The chain couples TRBV11-2 to TRBJ2-2; 12 bases line up with TRBD1. Germline lookup yields CDR1 SGHAT and CDR2 FQNNGV. The CDR3 has 15 amino acids. J lost 8 bases, V lost 4 bases, and 5 bases had no gene match. In DNA form, the CDR3 reads TGTGCCAGCAGCTCCTGGGACAGGGGGCCAGGGGAGCTGTTTTTT. Its protein is CASSSWDRGPGELFF.

The CDR3 loop reads CASSPQGFGEQYF. CDR3 nucleotides: TGTGCCAGCAGTCCTCAGGGGTTCGGCGAGCAGTACTTC. The chain uses TRBV12-3 or TRBV12-4 and TRBJ2-7, with TRBD1 as a possible D gene (6 bases). This CDR3 is built from 13 residues. Trimming pared 5 bases from V and 6 bases from J, leaving 14 bases between.

In this sample, this clonotype turned up a few times. The V and J genes are TRBV29-1 and TRBJ1-2; D uncertain. V dropped 6 bases and J dropped 4 bases, with 21 bases sitting between them. The CDR3 is 15 residues long. Looked up from germline, CDR1 is SQVTM and CDR2 is ANQGSEA. In nucleotides, the CDR3 is TGCAGCGTAGCCGACCCCCATGGGGAAGGCTATGGCTACACCTTC. It translates to CSVADPHGEGYGYTF.

The gene calls are TRBV7-9 and TRBJ1-1, with D possibly matching TRBD1 (5 bases). The CDR3 contains 13 residues. The V end was cut by 0 bases, the J end by 6 bases, with 8 bases between. Looked up from germline, CDR1 is SEHNR and CDR2 is FQNEAQ (reference sequence). The CDR3 nucleotides read TGTGCCAGCAGCTTAGCAGGGGCTGCTGAAGCTTTCTTT. Residues: CASSLAGAAEAFF.

This chain joins TRBV28 and TRBJ2-1, with TRBD2 identical over 7 bases. CDR3 length: 15 residues. CDR1 is MDHEN and CDR2 is SYDVKM in the germline V gene. Losses at the gene ends were 7 bases for V and 4 bases for J; bases not matched to a gene: 10. The CDR3 protein is CASTLGLADYNEQFF. The CDR3 DNA reads as TGTGCCAGCACCTTGGGGCTAGCGGATTACAATGAGCAGTTCTTC.

This clonotype appeared a few times. The gene calls are TRBV11-2 and TRBJ2-5; a possible D gene is TRBD2 (5 bases). The CDR3 is 15 amino acids. Germline V lookup: CDR1 SGHAT, CDR2 FQNNGV. V lost 1 base, J lost 0 bases, and 9 bases lay in between. DNA for the CDR3: TGTGCCAGCAGCTTAGCGGGAAAGTACCAAGAGACCCAGTACTTC. Its translation: CASSLAGKYQETQYF.

This chain joins TRBV3-1 and TRBJ1-2, with D unresolved. Germline CDR1 and CDR2: LGHDT and YNNKEL (reference sequence). V lost 4 bases, J lost 7 bases, and 13 bases lay in between. The CDR3 is made up of 13 amino acids. For the CDR3, the DNA is TGTGCCAGCAGCCTAGGGCACGGCGGTGGCTACACCTTC. Its translation is CASSLGHGGGYTF.